The 18 T cell receptor beta chains given below trace back to one sample, sequenced in a study of T cell responses to AZD1222 COVID-19 vaccine. Assay: immunoSEQ multiplex PCR; the TCRdb copy retains only in-frame clones and omits some. Here the sample spans around 130,000 clones, 90% to 95% being singletons. Source: peripheral blood, taken on day 0 of AZD1222 vaccination. Source of these receptors: an adult in good health.

The chain carries TRBV6-5 and TRBJ1-6; 7 bases match TRBD1. Germline V lookup: CDR1 MNHEY, CDR2 SVGAGI. The J segment lost 12 bases and the V segment lost 5 bases, leaving 13 bases of the junction unmatched. This CDR3 has 15 amino acids. CDR3 bases: TGTGCCAGCAGTCCGTGGGACAGTCCGAGAAGACCCCTCCACTTT. Translation gives CASSPWDSPRRPLHF.

The gene calls are TRBV2 and TRBJ2-5; 9 positions agree with TRBD1. The CDR3 has 12 residues. Unmatched junction bases numbered 6, after V lost 11 bases and J lost 5 bases. Germline CDR1 and CDR2: SNHLY and FYNNEI. For the CDR3, the DNA is TGTGCCTCCACAGGGGGCGTGGAGACCCAGTACTTC. This translates into CASTGGVETQYF.

The chain joins TRBV7-9 to TRBJ1-2; D is uncertain. The CDR3 is 11 residues long. Trimming took off 3 bases at V and 6 bases at J, with 5 bases between the two ends. CDR1 and CDR2 (germline): SEHNR, FQNEAQ (reference sequence). The CDR3 DNA reads as TGTGCCAGCAGCTTTCCGCATGGCTACACCTTC. It specifies CASSFPHGYTF.

The J gene is TRBJ2-2, the V gene TRBV28; 8 bases line up with TRBD1. V trimming: 7 bases; J trimming: 1 base; junction bases outside the gene matches: 8. The CDR3 spans 16 residues. Germline V gene data show CDR1 as MDHEN and CDR2 as SYDVKM. The CDR3 spells CASTGYGTGNTGELFF. CDR3 coding DNA: TGTGCCAGCACTGGGTATGGGACAGGGAACACCGGGGAGCTGTTTTTT.

J is TRBJ2-7 and V is TRBV10-3; D possibly uses TRBD1 or TRBD2 (5 bases each). Germline V gene lookup returns CDR1 ENHRY and CDR2 SYGVKD. The CDR3 contains 14 residues. With 0 bases removed from V and 2 bases from J, the gap between germline ends came to 8 bases. The CDR3 DNA sequence: TGTGCCATCAGTGAGTCGAGGGACCCCTACGAGCAGTACTTC. It encodes CAISESRDPYEQYF.

This rearrangement joins TRBV27 to TRBJ1-5, with D unresolved. Trimming removed 5 bases from V and 3 bases from J, with 14 bases in between. CDR3 size: 15 residues. Germline-derived CDR1 and CDR2 are MNHEY and SMNVEV (reference sequence). CDR3 in DNA: TGTGCCAGCAGTGTCTCAGACTCCCTCAATCAGCCCCAGCATTTT. It yields the protein CASSVSDSLNQPQHF.

This clone was detected only a few times. The chain is built from TRBV6-1 and TRBJ2-1, with D possibly matching TRBD2 (6 bases). Germline V gene sequence: CDR1 MNHNS, CDR2 SASEGT. The CDR3 runs to 15 residues. V was clipped by 3 bases and J by 5 bases, with 14 bases between them. CDR3 amino acids: CASSDGREPNNEQFF. The DNA for the CDR3 is TGTGCCAGCAGTGACGGACGGGAGCCTAACAATGAGCAGTTCTTC.

V gene TRBV5-6 combines with J gene TRBJ2-7; the D is unclear. Trimming left V 0 bases short and J 3 bases short, with 4 bases between. This CDR3 spans 12 amino acids. CDR1 SGHDT and CDR2 YYEEEE come from the germline V gene. The CDR3 spells CASSLGGYEQYF. The CDR3 DNA sequence: TGTGCCAGCAGCTTGGGGGGCTACGAGCAGTACTTC.

The CDR3 loop is CASPSSQGGNTEAFF. The CDR3 DNA reads as TGTGCCAGCCCCTCAAGTCAGGGGGGGAACACTGAAGCTTTCTTT. This chain uses TRBV28 with TRBJ1-1; 7 bases are a match to TRBD1. The junction had 10 bases not matched to a gene; V was cut back by 8 bases and J by 1 base. Germline CDR1 MDHEN, CDR2 SYDVKM. The CDR3 spans 15 residues.

This chain uses TRBV21-1 with TRBJ2-1. TRBV21-1 is a documented pseudogene. The CDR3 is made up of 12 amino acids. The CDR3 loop reads CAGKTGGTEQFF. CDR3 bases: TGTGCCGGAAAGACAGGCGGGACTGAGCAGTTCTTC.

V usage is TRBV7-2 and J usage is TRBJ2-2, with D unresolved. V was pared by 5 bases and J by 3 bases, with 7 bases between. CDR1 SGHTA and CDR2 FQGNSA come from the germline V gene. The CDR3 spans 13 residues. CDR3 bases: TGTGCCAGCAGCCCGTTAGACACCGGGGAGCTGTTTTTT. As protein: CASSPLDTGELFF.

The rearrangement links TRBV10-1 to TRBJ2-1; weak D call: TRBD2 (6 bases). The germline V and J ends were trimmed by 2 bases and 8 bases, with 22 bases remaining between them. Germline V gives CDR1 WNHNN, CDR2 SYGVQD (reference sequence). The CDR3 is 17 residues long. In DNA, the CDR3 is TGCGCCAGCAGTGAGGCTAGCGTTCGGATCATTGAGCATGAGCAGTTCTTC. Its protein product is CASSEASVRIIEHEQFF.

The chain uses TRBV10-3 and TRBJ1-5; 9 bases match TRBD1. The V gene's germline CDR1 is ENHRY and CDR2 SYGVKD. Trimming at V came to 6 bases and at J to 6 bases, leaving 6 bases not matched to a gene. The CDR3 consists of 14 residues. The CDR3 reads CAISPGQGSQPQHF. CDR3 nucleotides: TGTGCCATCAGCCCGGGACAGGGAAGTCAGCCCCAGCATTTT.

This sequence joins TRBV28 and TRBJ1-4; D perhaps matches TRBD1 (5 bases). The CDR3 runs 15 residues. Germline CDR1 reads MDHEN; CDR2 reads SYDVKM. V lost 8 bases to trimming and J lost 3 bases, with 16 bases between them. The CDR3 spells CASRLTSGPNEKLFF. The CDR3 DNA follows: TGTGCCAGCCGCCTGACTTCAGGGCCTAATGAAAAACTGTTTTTT.

The chain combines TRBV28 with TRBJ1-2; D is unclear. V lost 7 bases, J lost 0 bases, and 9 bases lay in between. CDR1 and CDR2 from the germline V gene are MDHEN and SYDVKM. The CDR3 consists of 13 residues. In DNA form, the CDR3 reads TGTGCCAGCACCCCCGGGGCTAACTATGGCTACACCTTC. Encoded protein: CASTPGANYGYTF.

The V call is TRBV19, the J call TRBJ1-1, with 7 bases identical to TRBD1. CDR1 is LNHDA, CDR2 SQIVND, per germline (reference sequence). CDR3 length equals 18 residues. V was clipped by 3 bases and J by 3 bases; unmatched bases: 16. CDR3 in DNA: TGTGCCAGTAGTATTCCCTATTGGGACCGGGACAGCGACACTGAAGCTTTCTTT. Its translation: CASSIPYWDRDSDTEAFF.

The rearrangement uses TRBV28 and TRBJ2-3; TRBD1 matches at 10 bases. The germline gives CDR1 MDHEN, CDR2 SYDVKM. V trimming: 10 bases; J trimming: 1 base; junction bases outside the gene matches: 5. The CDR3 spans 14 residues. CDR3 protein: CATSGTGGTDTQYF. As DNA, the CDR3 is TGTGCCACCTCCGGGACAGGGGGCACAGATACGCAGTATTTT.

This clone was counted a single time. The CDR3 is CATSDGGQVRGAFF. The CDR3 bases are TGTGCCACCAGTGATGGGGGACAGGTCCGGGGGGCTTTCTTT. The gene calls are TRBV24-1 and TRBJ1-1; 8 nucleotides line up with TRBD1. V lost 3 bases, J lost 11 bases, and 10 bases stayed unmatched. This CDR3 region has 14 residues. Germline V lookup: CDR1 KGHDR, CDR2 SFDVKD.